What follows is one T cell receptor beta chain and its context. This sample is drawn from a study of T-cell reconstitution after alpha-beta-depleted transplantation in children. Germline V gene sequence: CDR1 SGHRS, CDR2 YFSETQ. There are 14 residues in the CDR3. V was shortened by 1 base and J by 8 bases, with 13 bases between the two germline ends. The TCRbeta library was prepared with unique molecular identifiers. Using its own MiXCR run on the PCR reads, TCRdb lists one record per CDR3 protein. This table has about 610,000 distinct CDR3 sequences, about 10% appearing once. This TCR was recovered from a human donor who donated a stem cell graft to a child with acute myeloid leukemia. The chain joins TRBV5-1 to TRBJ2-4, with D uncertain. The sequenced sample was PBMCs from the stem cell graft donor, obtained from the stem cell graft. The CDR3 coding sequence is TGCGCCAGCAGCTTGAGTTGGGGTGAGGACATTCAGTACTTC. Protein product: CASSLSWGEDIQYF.